This T cell receptor (beta chain) was sequenced for a study of T cell responses to AZD1222 COVID-19 vaccine. Overall study results and limits: Most donors were white British, females outnumbered males, and clonal diversity was possibly underestimated. There were repertoire samples only from the period after the peak T cell response. CD4 TCRs covered the whole spike, strongest at regions 160-218 and 743-854.

Profiled with immunoSEQ multiplex PCR; TCRdb holds only in-frame clones, not every one. The repertoire includes 15,000 or so clones, more than 80% of them detected once, and 39% sits in the top ten. Doses given second, at about 4 or about 12 weeks, were pooled. Of note for this clone: Its matching antigen is unknown.

This specimen consisted of peripheral blood, obtained 28 days after the second AZD1222 dose. The TCR comes from an adult who received the AZD1222 COVID-19 vaccine.

CDR3 residues: CASSQGITYEQYF. The CDR3 DNA reads as TGTGCCAGCTCCCAGGGAATTACCTACGAGCAGTACTTC. V and J are TRBV18 and TRBJ2-7; TRBD1 might be the D (5 bases). The CDR3 runs 13 residues. Trimming removed 6 bases from V and 2 bases from J, with 11 bases in between. Germline loops: CDR1 KGHSH, CDR2 LQKENI. Filled out from reference TRBV18 and TRBJ2-7, the complete variable domain reads NAGVMQNPRHLVRRRGQEARLRCSPMKGHSHVYWYRQLPEEGLKFMVYLQKENIIDESGMPKERFSAEFPKEGPSILRIQQVVRGDSAAYFCASSQGITYEQYFGPGTRLTVT.